These 5 T cell receptor beta chains share one sample of origin, sequenced in a study of radiotherapy plus CTLA-4 blockade in lung cancer. Using immunoSEQ multiplex PCR, the repertoire was profiled, and TCRdb retains in-frame clones only, with some absent. Of some 73,000 clones detected, 78% appear once; the ten largest clones hold 22%. Sequencing was performed on peripheral blood, taken from a patient treated with radiotherapy plus ipilimumab. These receptors all come from a human donor with non-small cell lung cancer whose response to radiotherapy plus ipilimumab could not be evaluated. Some clones in this sample may be carry-over from other donors' samples.

This clone was observed a handful of times. V gene TRBV4-2 combines with J gene TRBJ1-4; 7 bases map to TRBD1. CDR3 length: 14 residues. V dropped 1 base and J dropped 8; count of bases not matched to a gene: 4. Germline V lookup: CDR1 LGHNA, CDR2 YNFKEQ. The CDR3 loop reads CASSQGQGAEKLFF. CDR3 nucleotide sequence: TGTGCCAGCAGCCAAGGACAGGGAGCCGAAAAACTGTTTTTT.

The V call is TRBV27, the J call TRBJ1-2, with D possibly being TRBD1 (6 bases). This CDR3 contains 14 residues. Germline CDR1 is MNHEY and CDR2 is SMNVEV (reference sequence). Trimming cost V 6 bases and J 6 bases, with 17 bases left between them. CDR3 sequence (DNA): TGTGCCAGCAGCCGCGTACAGGGCACAAATGGCTACACCTTC. Protein sequence: CASSRVQGTNGYTF.

This rearrangement joins TRBV11-2 to TRBJ2-3, with 8 bases that match TRBD1. Trimming removed 5 bases from V and 13 bases from J; junction bases left unmatched: 8. This CDR3 is built from 12 residues. Looked up from germline, CDR1 is SGHAT and CDR2 is FQNNGV. The chain's CDR3 is CASSAQGGDEYF. CDR3 in DNA: TGTGCCAGCAGCGCACAGGGGGGTGATGAGTATTTT.

This chain's CDR3 is CASSLSLAGEIYNEQFF. DNA for the CDR3: TGTGCCAGCAGCTTATCACTAGCGGGGGAAATCTACAATGAGCAGTTCTTC. The chain joins TRBV7-9 to TRBJ2-1; TRBD2 matches at 11 bases. There are 17 residues in the CDR3. The germline gives CDR1 SEHNR, CDR2 FQNEAQ (reference sequence). V shed 2 bases and J 3 bases; nucleotides not matched to a gene: 6.

The rearrangement uses TRBV11-3 and TRBJ1-4; the match to TRBD1 covers 7 bases. The V and J ends lost 0 bases and 11 bases, in that order; junction bases with no gene match: 3. The CDR3 consists of 13 residues. Germline V CDR1 and CDR2: SGHNT, YENEEA. The CDR3 nucleotides read TGTGCCAGCAGCTTAGAGGAGGGGGCTAAACTGTTTTTT. Translation: CASSLEEGAKLFF.